This is a list of T cell receptor beta chains from one sample in a study of cytomegalovirus exposure and HLA in healthy donors. This table comes from immunoSEQ multiplex PCR, and its TCRdb copy is limited to in-frame clones, with some not included. The sample shows over 200,000 clones, roughly 87% of them seen only once. Material: PBMCs. These receptors all come from a middle-aged man in good health and CMV-seropositive. Each CDR3 is given with its conserved first and last residue. Fields, in order: J gene, clone size, D gene, V gene, CDR3 DNA, CDR3 protein. A D gene is named only where the DNA matches it firmly. Clone size is stated in some rows and not others, as once, few, many or a class when expanded.

TRBJ2-3	.	TRBD2	TRBV10-3	TGTGCCATCAGTGAGGCTAGCGGGAGATTTGGTACGCAGTATTTT	CAISEASGRFGTQYF
TRBJ2-7	.	.	TRBV28	TGTGCCAGCAGCTCCGCGGCCGGCGGGCAGTACTTC	CASSSAAGGQYF
TRBJ1-3	.	TRBD1	TRBV9	TGTGCCAGCAGCCCACGGACAGGCGCTTCTGGAAACACCATATATTTT	CASSPRTGASGNTIYF
TRBJ2-1	.	TRBD2	TRBV5-4	TGTGCCAGCAGCCCCGGCATCACTAGCGAAAAGTTCTTC	CASSPGITSEKFF
TRBJ1-2	few	.	TRBV4-1	TGCGCCAGCAGCCAACCCGCCCCTAATCCAGGGGAACACTATGGCTACACCTTC	CASSQPAPNPGEHYGYTF
TRBJ1-2	.	TRBD1	TRBV18	TGTGCCAGCTCACCGTTGGGACAGGAAAGCGACTATGGCTACACCTTC	CASSPLGQESDYGYTF
TRBJ1-1	.	TRBD1	TRBV7-3	TGTGCCTGCTCGACAGGGGGCACTGAAGCTTTCTTT	CACSTGGTEAFF
TRBJ1-2	.	TRBD1	TRBV5-1	TGCGCCAGCACCTTGGGACAGACTAACTATGGCTACACCTTC	CASTLGQTNYGYTF
TRBJ2-4	.	.	TRBV7-9	TGTGCCAGCAGCCCGACTACAGATGGGGGGTCTGGCATTCAGTACTTC	CASSPTTDGGSGIQYF
TRBJ2-5	.	TRBD2	TRBV7-9	TGTGCCAGCAGCTATGCCGGGACTAGAGAAGAGACCCAGTACTTC	CASSYAGTREETQYF
TRBJ2-2	.	TRBD2	TRBV6-1	TGTGCCAGCAGTCAAGCCCTCCTAGCGGGAGTGGGTACCGGGGAGCTGTTTTTT	CASSQALLAGVGTGELFF
TRBJ1-5	.	TRBD1	TRBV2	TGTGCCACGACCGGGACAGGGAATCAGCCCCAGCATTTT	CATTGTGNQPQHF
TRBJ1-1	once	.	TRBV11-3	TGTGCCAGCAGGGGGCTGAAGACTGAAGCTTTCTTT	CASRGLKTEAFF
TRBJ2-5	.	TRBD1	TRBV10-1	TGCGCCAGCAGGGCCGGGACAGGGGAGTCGGAGACCCAGTACTTC	CASRAGTGESETQYF
TRBJ2-1	.	.	TRBV5-1	TGCGCCAGCAGCTTGGAATATTTCGATGAGCAGTTCTTC	CASSLEYFDEQFF
TRBJ1-2	.	.	TRBV20-1	TGCAGTGCTAGCTTACAGTTGGGCTACACCTTC	CSASLQLGYTF
TRBJ1-1	.	TRBD1	TRBV4-1	TGCGCCAGCAGCCAAGTTGGACAGGGATTTAGGAACACTGAAGCTTTCTTT	CASSQVGQGFRNTEAFF
TRBJ2-7	.	.	TRBV5-6	TGTGCCAGCAGCTTTGGGTTAGCGCCCGGGGACAACGAGCAGTACTTC	CASSFGLAPGDNEQYF
TRBJ2-5	.	TRBD1	TRBV5-1	TGCGCCAGCAGCCCACAGGGGGCTCTACAAGAGACCCAGTACTTC	CASSPQGALQETQYF
TRBJ2-1	.	.	TRBV29-1	TGCAGCGTGACCCCACCGGGAGCCACAGTTGAGCAGTTCTTC	CSVTPPGATVEQFF
TRBJ2-1	.	.	TRBV6-4	TGTGCCAGCAGTGAATCAGCGCTCAATGAGCAGTTCTTC	CASSESALNEQFF
TRBJ1-2	.	.	TRBV6-5	TGTGCCAGCAGTTACGGCAGGGCCTACGGCTACACCTTC	CASSYGRAYGYTF
TRBJ2-7	.	.	TRBV2	TGTGCCAGCAGTCAAAGGGGGGGACCAACGGGGCAGTACTTC	CASSQRGGPTGQYF
TRBJ1-1	once	TRBD1	TRBV7-3	TGTGCCAGCAGCTTAAAGGGACAGGGAACTGAAGCTTTCTTT	CASSLKGQGTEAFF